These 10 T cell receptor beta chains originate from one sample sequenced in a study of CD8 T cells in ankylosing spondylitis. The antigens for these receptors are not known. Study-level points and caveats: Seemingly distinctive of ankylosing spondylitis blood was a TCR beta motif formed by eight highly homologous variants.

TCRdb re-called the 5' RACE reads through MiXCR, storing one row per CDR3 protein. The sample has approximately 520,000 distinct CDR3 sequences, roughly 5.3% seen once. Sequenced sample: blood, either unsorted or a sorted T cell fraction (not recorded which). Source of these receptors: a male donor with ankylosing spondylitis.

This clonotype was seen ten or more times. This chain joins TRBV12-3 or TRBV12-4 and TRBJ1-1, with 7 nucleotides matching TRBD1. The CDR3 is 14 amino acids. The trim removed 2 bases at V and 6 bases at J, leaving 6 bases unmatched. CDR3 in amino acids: CASSLQGGLAEAFF. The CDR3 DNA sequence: TGTGCCAGCAGTTTACAGGGGGGGTTGGCTGAAGCTTTCTTT.

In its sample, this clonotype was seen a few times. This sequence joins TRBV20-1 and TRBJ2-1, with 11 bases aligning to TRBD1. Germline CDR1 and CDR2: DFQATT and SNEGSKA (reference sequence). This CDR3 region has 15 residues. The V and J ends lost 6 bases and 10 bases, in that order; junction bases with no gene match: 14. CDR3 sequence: CSATAVGQGADEQFF. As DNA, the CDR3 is TGCAGTGCCACGGCCGTAGGACAGGGGGCGGACGAGCAGTTCTTC.

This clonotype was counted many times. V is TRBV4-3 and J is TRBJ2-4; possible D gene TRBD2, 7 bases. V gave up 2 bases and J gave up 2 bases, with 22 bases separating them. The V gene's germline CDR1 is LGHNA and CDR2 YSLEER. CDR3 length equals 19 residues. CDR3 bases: TGCGCCAGCAGCCAACGCGTCGGAGGGGGGGCGCGGACCAAAAACATTCAGTACTTC. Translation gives CASSQRVGGGARTKNIQYF.

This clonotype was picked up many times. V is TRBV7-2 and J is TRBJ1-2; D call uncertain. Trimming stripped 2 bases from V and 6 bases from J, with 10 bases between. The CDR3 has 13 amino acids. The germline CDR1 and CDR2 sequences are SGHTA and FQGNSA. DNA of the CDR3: TGTGCCAGCAGCTTAAGCGGGTGGGATGGCTACACCTTC. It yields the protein CASSLSGWDGYTF.

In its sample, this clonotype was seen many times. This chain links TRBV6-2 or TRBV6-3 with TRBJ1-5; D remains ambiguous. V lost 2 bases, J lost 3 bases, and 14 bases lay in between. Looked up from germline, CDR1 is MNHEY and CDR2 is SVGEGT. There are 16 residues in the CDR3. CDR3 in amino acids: CASSYRESRYNQPQHF. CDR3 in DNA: TGTGCCAGCAGTTACCGTGAGTCCCGCTACAATCAGCCCCAGCATTTT.

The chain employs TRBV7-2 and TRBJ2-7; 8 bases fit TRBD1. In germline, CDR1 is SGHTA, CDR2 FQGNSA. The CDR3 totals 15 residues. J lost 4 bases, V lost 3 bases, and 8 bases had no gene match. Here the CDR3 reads CASSLWTGNRYEQYF. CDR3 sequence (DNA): TGTGCCAGCAGCTTGTGGACAGGGAATAGGTACGAGCAGTACTTC.

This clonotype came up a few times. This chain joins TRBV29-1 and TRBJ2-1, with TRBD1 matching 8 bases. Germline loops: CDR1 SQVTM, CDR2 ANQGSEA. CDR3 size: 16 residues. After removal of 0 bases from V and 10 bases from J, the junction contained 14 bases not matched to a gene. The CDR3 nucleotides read TGCAGCGTTGAAGATCTTAGGAGACAGGGGACGCGGGAGCAGTTCTTC. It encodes CSVEDLRRQGTREQFF.

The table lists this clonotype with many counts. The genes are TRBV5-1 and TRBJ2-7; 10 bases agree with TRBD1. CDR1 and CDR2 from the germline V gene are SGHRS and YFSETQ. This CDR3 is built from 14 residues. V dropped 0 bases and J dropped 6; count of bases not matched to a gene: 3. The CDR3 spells CASSLDGQGGEQYF. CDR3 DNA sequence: TGCGCCAGCAGCTTGGATGGACAGGGGGGCGAGCAGTACTTC.

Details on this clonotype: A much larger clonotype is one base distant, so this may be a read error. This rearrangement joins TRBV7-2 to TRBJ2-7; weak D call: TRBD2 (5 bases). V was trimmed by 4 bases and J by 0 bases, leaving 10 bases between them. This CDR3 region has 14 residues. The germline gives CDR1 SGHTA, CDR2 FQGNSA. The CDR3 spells CTSSSMGSSYEQYF. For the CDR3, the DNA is TGTACCAGCAGCTCTATGGGGAGCTCCTACGAGCAGTACTTC.

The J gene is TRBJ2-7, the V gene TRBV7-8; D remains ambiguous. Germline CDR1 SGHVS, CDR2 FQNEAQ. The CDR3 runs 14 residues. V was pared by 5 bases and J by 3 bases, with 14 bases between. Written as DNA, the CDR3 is TGTGCCAGCAGCCCAGCTGGACGATACTACGAGCAGTACTTC. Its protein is CASSPAGRYYEQYF.